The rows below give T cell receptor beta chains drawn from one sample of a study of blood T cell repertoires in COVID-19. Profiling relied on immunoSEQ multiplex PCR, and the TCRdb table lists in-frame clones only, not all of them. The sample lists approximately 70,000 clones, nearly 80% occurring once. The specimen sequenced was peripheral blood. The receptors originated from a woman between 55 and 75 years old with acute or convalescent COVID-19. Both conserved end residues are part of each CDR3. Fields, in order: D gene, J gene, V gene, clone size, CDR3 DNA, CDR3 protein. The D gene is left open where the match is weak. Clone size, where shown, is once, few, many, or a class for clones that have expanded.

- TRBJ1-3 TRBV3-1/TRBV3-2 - TGTGCCAGCAGCCCCACACTGAGGGAAACTGGAAACACCATATATTTT CASSPTLRETGNTIYF
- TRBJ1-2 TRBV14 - TGTGCCAGCAGCCAAGATCTCGCGGGTGGTGGCTACACCTTC CASSQDLAGGGYTF
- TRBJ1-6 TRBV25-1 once TGTGCCAGCAGTGAGACATCCTATAATTCACCCCTCCACTTT CASSETSYNSPLHF
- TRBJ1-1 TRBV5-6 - TGTGCCAGCAGCTTGGTTCCGCGGGACACTGAAGCTTTCTTT CASSLVPRDTEAFF
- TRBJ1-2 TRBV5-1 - TGCGCCAGCAGCTTGGGAGAAGGGGGAAAGGACACCTTC CASSLGEGGKDTF
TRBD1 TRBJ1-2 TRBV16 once TGTGCCAGCAGCCAAGTGGGACAGATCTATGGCTACACCTTC CASSQVGQIYGYTF
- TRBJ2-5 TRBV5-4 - TGTGCCAGCAGCTTGCGCGGGATACAAGAGACCCAGTACTTC CASSLRGIQETQYF
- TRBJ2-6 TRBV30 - TGTGCCTGGATTCGGAGGGGTGGGGCCAACGTCCTGACTTTC CAWIRRGGANVLTF
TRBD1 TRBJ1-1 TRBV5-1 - TGCGCCAGCAACGACAGGGGGCCGAACACTGAAGCTTTCTTT CASNDRGPNTEAFF
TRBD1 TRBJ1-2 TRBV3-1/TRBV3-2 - TGTGCCAGCAGCCAAGTTTGGCAGGGGGACAGTGGCTACACCTTC CASSQVWQGDSGYTF
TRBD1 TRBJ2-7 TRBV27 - TGTGCCAGCAGACAAACGAATTGGGGACAGGACTACGAGCAGTACTTC CASRQTNWGQDYEQYF
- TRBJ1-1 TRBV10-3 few TGTGCCATCAGTGAGTCCCACGGGATGGACACTGAAGCTTTCTTT CAISESHGMDTEAFF
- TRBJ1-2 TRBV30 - TGTGCCTGGGGCGCGTATGGCTACACCTTC CAWGAYGYTF
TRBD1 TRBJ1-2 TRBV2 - TGTGCCAGCATGAACAGGGGGGGCTCTAACTATGGCTACACCTTC CASMNRGGSNYGYTF
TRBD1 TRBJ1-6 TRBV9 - TGTGCCAGCAGCGTAGCTCCTGGACCAGGGACAGGGTTGAATTCACCCCTCCACTTT CASSVAPGPGTGLNSPLHF
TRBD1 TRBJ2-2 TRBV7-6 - TGTGCCAGCAGCTCGGACTGGGACAGACCGAACACCGGGGAGCTGTTTTTT CASSSDWDRPNTGELFF
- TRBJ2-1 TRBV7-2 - TGTGCCAGCAGCCCTCCCACGAGCAGGGGTGAGCAGTTCTTC CASSPPTSRGEQFF
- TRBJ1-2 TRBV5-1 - TGCGCCAGCAGCGAAACGGAGGACTATGGCTACACCTTC CASSETEDYGYTF
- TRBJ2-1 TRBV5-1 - TGCGCCAGCACCTTAGGAGGGAGTTCCTACAATGAGCAGTTCTTC CASTLGGSSYNEQFF
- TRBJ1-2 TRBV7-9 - TGTGCCAGCAGCTTTCGAGGGCAACGTGGCTACACCTTC CASSFRGQRGYTF
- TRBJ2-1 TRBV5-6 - TGTGCCAGCAGCTTTTATAGCGCCAACTCCTACAATGAGCAGTTCTTC CASSFYSANSYNEQFF
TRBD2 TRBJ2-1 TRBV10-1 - TGCGCCAGCGGGCGGACTAGCGGGAATGAGCAGTTCTTC CASGRTSGNEQFF
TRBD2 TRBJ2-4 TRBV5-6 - TGTGCCAGCAGCTTGTCCAGGGCGGGAGACATTCAGTACTTC CASSLSRAGDIQYF
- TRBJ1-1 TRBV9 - TGTGCCAGCAGCCACGGGACAAACGCTGAAGCTTTCTTT CASSHGTNAEAFF
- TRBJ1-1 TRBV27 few TGTGCCAGCAGTGACACAGGGAGCACTGAAGCTTTCTTT CASSDTGSTEAFF
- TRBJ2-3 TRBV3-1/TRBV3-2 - TGTGCCAGCAGCCCACAAATCACAGATACGCAGTATTTT CASSPQITDTQYF
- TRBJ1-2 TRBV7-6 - TGTGCCAGCAGCTTAGATCGAGGCTCCTATGGCTACACCTTC CASSLDRGSYGYTF
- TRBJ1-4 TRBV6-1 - TGTGCCAGCAGTGACAGGGGCTTAACTAATGAAAAACTGTTTTTT CASSDRGLTNEKLFF
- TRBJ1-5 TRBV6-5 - TGTGCCAGCACCCAAGAGAGGGTCGGGTCCCAGCATTTT CASTQERVGSQHF
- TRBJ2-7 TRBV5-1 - TGCGCCAGCAGCTTGGGGGCCTCGACCTACGAGCAGTACTTC CASSLGASTYEQYF
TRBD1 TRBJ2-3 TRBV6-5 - TGTGCCAGCAGAGGGACAGGGATTCGTACAGATACGCAGTATTTT CASRGTGIRTDTQYF
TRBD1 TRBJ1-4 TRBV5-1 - TGCGCCAGCAGTGATTTACAGGGGGAAAAACTGTTTTTT CASSDLQGEKLFF
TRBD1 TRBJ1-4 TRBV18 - TGTGCCAGCTCACCACTGGACAGGATTGGTGAAAAACTGTTTTTT CASSPLDRIGEKLFF
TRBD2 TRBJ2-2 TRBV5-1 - TGCGCCAGCAGCTTGGCAGGACCTTCTTCGGGGGGAGGCACCGGGGAGCTGTTTTTT CASSLAGPSSGGGTGELFF
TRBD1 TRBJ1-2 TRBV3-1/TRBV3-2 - TGTGCCAGCAGCCCAGGGACAGGGGGCAACTATGGCTACACCTTC CASSPGTGGNYGYTF
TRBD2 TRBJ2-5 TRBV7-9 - TGTGCCAGCAGCCCTCCGGGGGGTTCTGAGACCCAGTACTTC CASSPPGGSETQYF
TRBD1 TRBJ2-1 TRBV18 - TGTGCCAGCTCACCTCCGCCCGGGACAGGGTTTAGGGAGCAGTTCTTC CASSPPPGTGFREQFF
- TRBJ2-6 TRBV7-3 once TGTGCCAGCAGCTTAATGGCCAGGGCTTCTGGGGCCAACGTCCTGACTTTC CASSLMARASGANVLTF
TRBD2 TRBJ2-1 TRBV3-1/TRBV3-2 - TGTGCCAGCAGCCAAGGACTAGCGGGGAGGAGGGGTGAGCAGTTCTTC CASSQGLAGRRGEQFF
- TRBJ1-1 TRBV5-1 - TGCGCCAGCAGCTTACCAGGGGTGAACACTGAAGCTTTCTTT CASSLPGVNTEAFF
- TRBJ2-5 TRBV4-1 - TGCGCCAGCAGCCAAGATCCTCGCCCAGAAGAGACCCAGTACTTC CASSQDPRPEETQYF
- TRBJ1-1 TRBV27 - TGTGCCAGCAGTTTAAGGGGCGCACAGTCCACTGAAGCTTTCTTT CASSLRGAQSTEAFF
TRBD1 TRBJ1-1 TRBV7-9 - TGTGCCAGCTTGGGACAGGGTGATTTCCACACTGAAGCTTTCTTT CASLGQGDFHTEAFF
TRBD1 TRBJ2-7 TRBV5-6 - TGTGCCAGCAGCCGCGGGACAGGATACTACGAGCAGTACTTC CASSRGTGYYEQYF
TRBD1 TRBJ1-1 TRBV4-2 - TGTGCCAGCAGCCAAGATGCAGGGGGCCCACGGGGGACTGAAGCTTTCTTT CASSQDAGGPRGTEAFF
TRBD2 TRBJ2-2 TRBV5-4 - TGTGCCAGCAGCTTGGTTAGCGGGGGGGCCGGGAGGACCGGGGAGCTGTTTTTT CASSLVSGGAGRTGELFF
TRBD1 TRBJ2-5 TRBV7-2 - TGTGCCAGCAGCTTCAACAGGGGCCGAGAGACCCAGTACTTC CASSFNRGRETQYF
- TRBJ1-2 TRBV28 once TGTGCCAGCTCAGGGATTAGCTACACCTTC CASSGISYTF
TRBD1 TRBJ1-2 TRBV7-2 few TGTGCCAGCAGTTTGGGGACAGAGTTTGGCTACACCTTC CASSLGTEFGYTF
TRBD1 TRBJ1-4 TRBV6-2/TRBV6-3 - TGTGCCAGCAGTTACTCAGCCGGGACAGGTTGGTTCGAAAAACTGTTTTTT CASSYSAGTGWFEKLFF
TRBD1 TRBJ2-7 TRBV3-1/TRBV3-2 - TGTGCCAGCAGCCCCGGACAGGGAATCTACGAGCAGTACTTC CASSPGQGIYEQYF
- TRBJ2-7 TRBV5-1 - TGCGCCAGCAGAGGTTTACAGGGTGGATACGAGCAGTACTTC CASRGLQGGYEQYF
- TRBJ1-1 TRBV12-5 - TGTGCTAGTGGTCCGTATGAAGGACAGCCAAAAGCTGAAGCTTTCTTT CASGPYEGQPKAEAFF
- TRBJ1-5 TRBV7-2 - TGTGCCAGCAGCTTAGGGTCGGGGTATAGCAATCAGCCCCAGCATTTT CASSLGSGYSNQPQHF
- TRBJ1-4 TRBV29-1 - TGCAGCGTTGTGGGTCTTACGGACGGACGATCAGATGGATCGCGGGGTTTTCATGAAAAACTGTTTTTT CSVVGLTDGRSDGSRGFHEKLFF